Listed here are 22 T cell receptor beta chains from one sample, sequenced in a study of cytomegalovirus exposure and HLA in healthy donors. Primers for the PCR totalled 60 Vbeta and 13 Jbeta. Data came from immunoSEQ multiplex PCR; TCRdb stores just in-frame clones and leaves some out. This table has about 150,000 clones, 73% appearing once. Sequences were obtained from PBMCs. The receptors come from a young woman in good health and CMV-seropositive.

The rearrangement links TRBV5-1 to TRBJ1-4, with a possible D match to TRBD1 (5 bases). The germline V gene has CDR1 SGHRS and CDR2 YFSETQ. This CDR3 spans 15 amino acids. Trimming shortened V by 0 bases and J by 3 bases, and 9 bases separated the two germline ends. The DNA for the CDR3 is TGCGCCAGCAGCTTGGAGGGGAATTCTAATGAAAAACTGTTTTTT. Translated: CASSLEGNSNEKLFF.

There are a few counts of this clone. J is TRBJ2-1 and V is TRBV29-1, with D possibly being TRBD2 (6 bases). Per germline, CDR1 SQVTM and CDR2 ANQGSEA. The CDR3 consists of 13 residues. V shed 5 bases and J shed 9 bases, with 17 bases lying between them. The CDR3 DNA reads as TGCAGCGTTCCCTTGGGGGGTGGGGGTGAGCAGTTCTTC. Translated, it gives CSVPLGGGGEQFF.

This chain joins TRBV7-2 and TRBJ2-1; TRBD1 is a possible D gene (5 bases). The V end was cut by 1 base, the J end by 1 base, with 11 bases between. This CDR3 contains 16 residues. The germline gives CDR1 SGHTA, CDR2 FQGNSA. The chain's CDR3 is CASSLEGASSYNEQFF. As DNA, the CDR3 is TGTGCCAGCAGCTTAGAAGGGGCGTCGTCCTACAATGAGCAGTTCTTC.

V gene TRBV2 combines with J gene TRBJ1-5, with D unresolved. The V and J ends lost 6 bases and 0 bases respectively, with 15 bases between them. This CDR3 spans 16 amino acids. Germline loops: CDR1 SNHLY, CDR2 FYNNEI. The CDR3 nucleotides read TGTGCCAGCAGAGACTATGGGAGTTATAGCAATCAGCCCCAGCATTTT. Amino acids: CASRDYGSYSNQPQHF.

The genes are TRBV4-3 and TRBJ2-7; 12 bases are a match to TRBD2. Losses at the gene ends were 1 base for V and 2 bases for J; bases not matched to a gene: 0. CDR1 is LGHNA and CDR2 is YSLEER in the germline V gene. This CDR3 region has 15 residues. This chain's CDR3 is CASSQASGGAYEQYF. CDR3 nucleotide sequence: TGCGCCAGCAGCCAAGCTAGCGGGGGGGCCTACGAGCAGTACTTC.

The V gene is TRBV6-5, the J gene TRBJ1-1; 8 nucleotides align to TRBD1. The CDR3 totals 14 residues. Germline V CDR1 and CDR2: MNHEY, SVGAGI. With V trimmed by 4 bases and J by 4 bases, 5 bases remained unmatched. CDR3 amino acids: CASSSTGEGTEAFF. CDR3 sequence (DNA): TGTGCCAGCAGTTCGACAGGGGAAGGCACTGAAGCTTTCTTT.

In its sample, this clone was seen a few times. The chain carries TRBV30 and TRBJ2-2; 9 bases agree with TRBD2. The CDR3 consists of 13 residues. The germline gives CDR1 GTSNPN, CDR2 SVGIG (reference sequence). Unmatched junction bases numbered 1, after V lost 3 bases and J lost 5 bases. DNA of the CDR3: TGTGCCTGGAGGGGACTAGCTACCGGGGAGCTGTTTTTT. Translated: CAWRGLATGELFF. Variable domain in full (rest from reference TRBV30 and TRBJ2-2): SQTIHQWPATLVQPVGSPLSLECTVEGTSNPNLYWYRQAAGRGLQLLFYSVGIGQISSEVPQNLSASRPQDRQFILSSKKLLLSDSGFYLCAWRGLATGELFFGEGSRLTVL.

The genes are TRBV7-3 and TRBJ2-5; perhaps TRBD2 as D (6 bases). V dropped 5 bases and J dropped 3 bases, with 16 bases sitting between them. There are 15 residues in the CDR3. The germline V gene encodes CDR1 SGHTA and CDR2 FQGTGA. CDR3 sequence (DNA): TGTGCCAGCAGCACCGGTGGGGGGTTCGAAGAGACCCAGTACTTC. It is translated as CASSTGGGFEETQYF.

The chain carries TRBV11-2 and TRBJ2-5, with D possibly being TRBD1 (5 bases). Germline CDR1 is SGHAT and CDR2 is FQNNGV. CDR3 length: 12 residues. The V and J ends lost 1 base and 11 bases respectively, with 11 bases between them. The CDR3 sequence is CASSLVPQGQYF. The CDR3 DNA sequence: TGTGCCAGCAGCTTAGTTCCCCAGGGACAGTACTTC.

Comments on this clone: One end of the junction varies from germline; a read error may be responsible. The rearrangement uses TRBV6-1 and TRBJ2-7, with 7 bases lining up with TRBD2. Germline CDR1 MNHNS, CDR2 SASEGT. CDR3 length: 11 residues. The CDR3 coding sequence is TGCAAGGCGGGGGATTACGACGAGCAGTACTTC. It yields the protein CKAGDYDEQYF.

The gene calls are TRBV6-5 and TRBJ2-1; the D gene is possibly TRBD1 (6 bases). This CDR3 region has 15 residues. Trimming removed 6 bases from V and 5 bases from J, with 17 bases in between. Germline V gives CDR1 MNHEY, CDR2 SVGAGI. As DNA, the CDR3 is TGTGCCAGCAGCCGAAGTCGGCCAGGGGACAATGAGCAGTTCTTC. It yields the protein CASSRSRPGDNEQFF.

The J gene is TRBJ1-5, the V gene TRBV7-2; tentatively, D is TRBD1 (6 bases). Germline V gene sequence: CDR1 SGHTA, CDR2 FQGNSA. CDR3 length: 16 amino acids. V was shortened by 1 base and J by 0 bases, with 10 bases between the two germline ends. The CDR3 DNA sequence: TGTGCCAGCAGCTTAGGGACAGCTTATAGCAATCAGCCCCAGCATTTT. Translating it yields CASSLGTAYSNQPQHF.

The chain employs TRBV21-1 and TRBJ2-7; the table's D gene call, TRBD2, was not cross checked with the DNA. TRBV21-1 is labeled a pseudogene. The CDR3 runs to 17 residues. The CDR3 protein is CASSKSGGTLWGNEQYF. The CDR3 nucleotides read TGTGCCAGCAGCAAAAGTGGGGGGACGCTTTGGGGAAACGAGCAGTACTTC.

The chain is built from TRBV6-5 and TRBJ1-5; the D is unclear. Germline CDR1 and CDR2: MNHEY and SVGAGI. The germline V and J ends were trimmed by 5 bases and 2 bases, with 13 bases remaining between them. The CDR3 sequence is 15 residues long. CDR3 sequence: CASSPDGDRNQPQHF. DNA of the CDR3: TGTGCCAGCAGTCCAGACGGAGATCGCAATCAGCCCCAGCATTTT.

The chain is built from TRBV12-5 and TRBJ2-1; 7 nucleotides align to TRBD1. This CDR3 is 15 amino acids long. Looked up from germline, CDR1 is LGHNT and CDR2 is FRNRAP. Trimming removed 1 base from V and 5 bases from J; junction bases left unmatched: 5. In DNA, the CDR3 is TGTGCTAGTGGTTTGGAGGAGACAGGGAACAATGAGCAGTTCTTC. Its protein product is CASGLEETGNNEQFF.

J is TRBJ1-5 and V is TRBV5-1; 8 bases are shared with TRBD1. With V trimmed by 3 bases and J by 7 bases, 6 bases remained unmatched. Per germline, CDR1 SGHRS and CDR2 YFSETQ. The CDR3 covers 14 residues. Here the CDR3 DNA reads TGCGCCAGCAGCTACGACAGGGGCGGACAGCCCCAGCATTTT. Its protein product is CASSYDRGGQPQHF.

This clone has only a few counts. The rearrangement joins TRBV7-2 to TRBJ1-6, with TRBD1 matching over 7 bases. The CDR3 runs to 16 residues. J lost 10 bases, V lost 4 bases, and 13 bases had no gene match. In germline, CDR1 is SGHTA, CDR2 FQGNSA. The CDR3 nucleotides are TGTGCCAGCAGCTCCGACAGGGTGGGCTGGAGATCACCCCTCCACTTT. It encodes CASSSDRVGWRSPLHF.

The V and J genes are TRBV6-5 and TRBJ2-3; 10 bases map to TRBD1. The junction had 2 bases not matched to a gene; V was cut back by 0 bases and J by 5 bases. Germline V CDR1 and CDR2: MNHEY, SVGAGI. This CDR3 contains 15 residues. CDR3 in amino acids: CASSYSGTGVDTQYF. CDR3 coding DNA: TGTGCCAGCAGTTACTCCGGGACAGGGGTAGATACGCAGTATTTT.

V gene TRBV5-4 combines with J gene TRBJ1-2; TRBD1 matches 8 bases. The V gene end was trimmed by 2 bases and the J gene end by 8 bases; junction bases not matched to a gene: 11. CDR1 is SGHNT, CDR2 YYREEE, per germline (reference sequence). This CDR3 has 15 amino acids. DNA for the CDR3: TGTGCCAGCAGCTTTACAAACCTCAGGGGGCGAGGCTACACCTTC. Protein: CASSFTNLRGRGYTF.

The rearrangement links TRBV4-1 to TRBJ1-2; 7 nucleotides match TRBD1. CDR1 is MGHRA and CDR2 is YSYEKL in the germline V gene. The CDR3 is made up of 14 amino acids. J gave up 3 bases and V 7 bases, and 8 bases lay outside the gene matches. The CDR3, as DNA: TGCGCCAGCACCCCACAGGGGCGCTACTATGGCTACACCTTC. As protein: CASTPQGRYYGYTF.

The chain carries TRBV4-2 and TRBJ2-5, with 7 bases lining up with TRBD1. The CDR3 consists of 15 residues. CDR1 LGHNA and CDR2 YNFKEQ come from the germline V gene. Trimming removed 0 bases from V and 5 bases from J; junction bases left unmatched: 6. The CDR3 here is CASSQETGYRETQYF. The CDR3 nucleotides are TGTGCCAGCAGCCAAGAGACAGGGTATCGGGAGACCCAGTACTTC.

The chain is built from TRBV7-2 and TRBJ2-1, with D perhaps matching TRBD2 (7 bases). V lost 8 bases, J lost 2 bases, and 10 bases lay in between. The V gene's germline CDR1 is SGHTA and CDR2 FQGNSA. The CDR3 length is 13 residues. The CDR3 region has the DNA TGTGCCAGCGGGGGGGCAGCCTACAATGAGCAGTTCTTC. This translates into CASGGAAYNEQFF.